The present entry profiles one T cell receptor (beta chain) with its context. Its specificity is unknown. Germline V CDR1 and CDR2: SGHTS, YDEGEE. This CDR3 comprises 18 residues. The V end was cut by 6 bases, the J end by 2 bases, with 24 bases between. A marrow graft followed busulfan-fludarabine conditioning, with cyclophosphamide on days +3 and +4. This sample is part of a study of T cells after posttransplantation cyclophosphamide. Regarding the study as a whole: Donor CD8+ memory clones often dominated recipient blood repertoires at later times. After PTCy, TRB diversity resembled that of CNI/methotrexate controls. Blood and skin or GI T cell repertoires showed limited TRB overlap.

Clones were sequenced by immunoSEQ multiplex PCR, and TCRdb holds only the in-frame ones, with some missing. The data hold 15,000 to 20,000 clones, with roughly 80% observed a single time. The rearrangement joins TRBV5-8 to TRBJ1-5, with a possible D match to TRBD1 (6 bases). The specimen was CD8+ T cells sorted from PBMCs, collected about 1,900 days after a stem cell transplant with posttransplant cyclophosphamide. This receptor was identified in a female patient aged 35 to 55 who received an allogeneic stem cell transplant from a related donor, was CMV-positive, and had no GVHD. The graft donor may have given rise to some T cells. CDR3 loop: CASNLGGSTLYGNQPQHF. In nucleotides, the CDR3 is TGTGCCAGCAACCTAGGGGGATCTACATTATATGGCAATCAGCCCCAGCATTTT. Full variable domain (remainder filled in from reference TRBV5-8 and TRBJ1-5): EAGVTQSPTHLIKTRGQQATLRCSPISGHTSVYWYQQALGLGLQFLLWYDEGEERNRGNFPPRFSGRQFPNYSSELNVNALELEDSALYLCASNLGGSTLYGNQPQHFGDGTRLSIL.